This entry describes one T cell receptor (beta chain). This entry belongs to a study of control samples from healthy donors and cancer patients. The data were produced by immunoSEQ multiplex PCR, yet TCRdb's version contains in-frame clones alone and is incomplete. Here the sample spans some 110,000 clones, 93% being singletons. Germline V gene sequence: CDR1 SNHLY, CDR2 FYNNEI. There are 12 residues in the CDR3. Trimming took 8 bases from V and 6 from J, leaving 13 bases between them. The receptor was derived from a young man in good health. V is TRBV2 and J is TRBJ1-2; D is perhaps TRBD1 (5 bases). The sample taken for sequencing was blood. The CDR3 DNA is TGTGCCAGCCTCCTACTCAGGGATGGCTACACCTTC. Its translation: CASLLLRDGYTF.